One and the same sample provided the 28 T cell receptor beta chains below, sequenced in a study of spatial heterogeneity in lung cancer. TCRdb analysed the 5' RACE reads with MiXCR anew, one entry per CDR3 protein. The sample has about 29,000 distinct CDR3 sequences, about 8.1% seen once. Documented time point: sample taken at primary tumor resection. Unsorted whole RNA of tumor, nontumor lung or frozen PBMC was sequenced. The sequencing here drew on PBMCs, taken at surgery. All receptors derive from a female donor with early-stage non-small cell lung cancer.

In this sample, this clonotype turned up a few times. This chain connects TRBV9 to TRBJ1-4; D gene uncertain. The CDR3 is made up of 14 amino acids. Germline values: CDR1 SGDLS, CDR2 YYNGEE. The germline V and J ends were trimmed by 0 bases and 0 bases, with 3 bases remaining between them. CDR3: CASSVAATNEKLFF. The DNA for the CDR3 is TGTGCCAGCAGCGTAGCAGCAACTAATGAAAAACTGTTTTTT. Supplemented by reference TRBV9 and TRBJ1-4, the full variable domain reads DSGVTQTPKHLITATGQRVTLRCSPRSGDLSVYWYQQSLDQGLQFLIQYYNGEERAKGNILERFSAQQFPDLHSELNLSSLELGDSALYFCASSVAATNEKLFFGSGTQLSVL.

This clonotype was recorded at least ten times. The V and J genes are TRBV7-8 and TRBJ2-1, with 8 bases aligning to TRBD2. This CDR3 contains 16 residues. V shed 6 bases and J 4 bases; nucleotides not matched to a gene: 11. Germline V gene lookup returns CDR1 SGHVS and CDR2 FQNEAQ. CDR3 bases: TGTGCCAGCAGACCCGATAGCGGGAAGATATACAATGAGCAGTTCTTC. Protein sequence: CASRPDSGKIYNEQFF. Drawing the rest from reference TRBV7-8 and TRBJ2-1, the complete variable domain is GAGVSQSPRYKVAKRGQDVALRCDPISGHVSLFWYQQALGQGPEFLTYFQNEAQLDKSGLPSDRFFAERPEGSVSTLKIQRTQQEDSAVYLCASRPDSGKIYNEQFFGPGTRLTVL.

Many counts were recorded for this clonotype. CDR3 in amino acids: CASSFDSRVDTQYF. In DNA form, the CDR3 reads TGTGCCAGCAGTTTCGATTCCAGGGTAGATACGCAGTATTTT. The genes are TRBV6-5 and TRBJ2-3, with D possibly being TRBD1 (5 bases). This CDR3 has 14 residues. The V end lost 4 bases, the J end lost 5 bases, and 13 bases lay between the germline ends. CDR1 MNHEY and CDR2 SVGAGI come from the germline V gene.

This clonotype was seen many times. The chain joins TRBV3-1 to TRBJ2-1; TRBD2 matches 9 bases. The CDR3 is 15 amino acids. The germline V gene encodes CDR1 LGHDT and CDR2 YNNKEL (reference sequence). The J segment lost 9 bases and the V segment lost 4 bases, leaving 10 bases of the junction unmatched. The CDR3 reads CASSLGLAQGGEQFF. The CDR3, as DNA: TGTGCCAGCAGCCTGGGACTAGCCCAAGGGGGTGAGCAGTTCTTC.

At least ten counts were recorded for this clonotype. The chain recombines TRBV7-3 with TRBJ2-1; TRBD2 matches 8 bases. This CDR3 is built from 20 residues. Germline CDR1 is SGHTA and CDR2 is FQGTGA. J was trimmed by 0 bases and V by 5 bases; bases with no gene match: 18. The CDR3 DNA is TGTGCCAGCAGCCCCAGGACGACTAGCGAATACCAGAGCTCCTACAATGAGCAGTTCTTC. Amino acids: CASSPRTTSEYQSSYNEQFF.

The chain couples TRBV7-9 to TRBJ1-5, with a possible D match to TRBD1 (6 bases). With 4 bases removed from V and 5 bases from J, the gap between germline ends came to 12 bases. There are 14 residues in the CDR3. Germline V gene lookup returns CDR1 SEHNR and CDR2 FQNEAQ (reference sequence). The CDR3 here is CASSSQGRDQPQHF. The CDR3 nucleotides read TGTGCCAGCAGCTCACAGGGTCGGGATCAGCCCCAGCATTTT.

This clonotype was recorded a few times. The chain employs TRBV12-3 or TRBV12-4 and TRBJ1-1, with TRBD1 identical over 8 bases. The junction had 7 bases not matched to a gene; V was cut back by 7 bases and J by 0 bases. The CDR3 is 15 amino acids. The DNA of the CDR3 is TGTGCCAGCATTTGGACAGGGAGTCTGAACACTGAAGCTTTCTTT. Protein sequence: CASIWTGSLNTEAFF.

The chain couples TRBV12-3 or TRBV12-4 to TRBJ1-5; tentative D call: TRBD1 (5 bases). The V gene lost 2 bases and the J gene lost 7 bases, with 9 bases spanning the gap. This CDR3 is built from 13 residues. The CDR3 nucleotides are TGTGCCAGCAGTTTAAAGGGGTTCCAGCCCCAGCATTTT. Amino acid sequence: CASSLKGFQPQHF.

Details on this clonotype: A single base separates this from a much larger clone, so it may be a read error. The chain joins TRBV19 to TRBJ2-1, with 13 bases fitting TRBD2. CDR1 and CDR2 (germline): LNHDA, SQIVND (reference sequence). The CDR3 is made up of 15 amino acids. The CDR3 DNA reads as TGTGCCAGTAGTCAACTAGCGGGAGGGTACAATGGGCAGTTCTTC. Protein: CASSQLAGGYNGQFF.

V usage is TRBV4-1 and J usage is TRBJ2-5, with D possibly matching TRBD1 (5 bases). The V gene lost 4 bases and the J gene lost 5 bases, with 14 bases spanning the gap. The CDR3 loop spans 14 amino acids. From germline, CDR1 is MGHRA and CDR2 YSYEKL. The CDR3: CASSRSGMRETQYF. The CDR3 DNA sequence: TGCGCCAGCAGCCGATCAGGGATGCGGGAGACCCAGTACTTC.

Written as DNA, the CDR3 is TGTGCCAGCAGTTTAGTCCGTGGGGGGGCCTACGAGCAGTACTTC. Protein sequence: CASSLVRGGAYEQYF. The chain carries TRBV12-3 or TRBV12-4 and TRBJ2-7, with 7 bases matching TRBD2. CDR3 length: 15 residues. V lost 1 base to trimming and J lost 2 bases; unmatched junction nucleotides: 5.

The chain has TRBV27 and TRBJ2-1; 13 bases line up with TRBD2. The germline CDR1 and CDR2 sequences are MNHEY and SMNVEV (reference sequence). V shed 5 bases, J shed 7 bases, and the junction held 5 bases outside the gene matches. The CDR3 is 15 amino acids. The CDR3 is CASSPLAGGPNEQFF. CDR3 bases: TGTGCCAGCAGTCCACTAGCGGGAGGGCCGAATGAGCAGTTCTTC.

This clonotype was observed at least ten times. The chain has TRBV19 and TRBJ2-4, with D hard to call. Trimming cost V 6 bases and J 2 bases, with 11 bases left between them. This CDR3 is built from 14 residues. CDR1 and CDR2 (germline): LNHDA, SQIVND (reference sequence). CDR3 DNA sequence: TGTGCCAGTAGCACACCTGAAACCAAAAACATTCAGTACTTC. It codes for CASSTPETKNIQYF.

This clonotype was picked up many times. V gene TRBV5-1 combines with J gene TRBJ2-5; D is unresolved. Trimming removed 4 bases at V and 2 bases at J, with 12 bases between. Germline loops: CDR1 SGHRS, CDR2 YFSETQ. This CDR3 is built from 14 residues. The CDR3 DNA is TGCGCCAGCAGCACCTTGGACGAGCAAGAGACCCAGTACTTC. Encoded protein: CASSTLDEQETQYF.

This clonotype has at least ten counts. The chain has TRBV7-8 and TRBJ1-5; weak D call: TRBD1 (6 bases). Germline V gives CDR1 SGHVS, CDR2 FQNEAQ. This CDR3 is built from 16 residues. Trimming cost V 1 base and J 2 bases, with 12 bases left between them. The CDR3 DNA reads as TGTGCCAGCAGCTTAGGGAGGGGGAGCGGCAATCAGCCCCAGCATTTT. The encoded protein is CASSLGRGSGNQPQHF.

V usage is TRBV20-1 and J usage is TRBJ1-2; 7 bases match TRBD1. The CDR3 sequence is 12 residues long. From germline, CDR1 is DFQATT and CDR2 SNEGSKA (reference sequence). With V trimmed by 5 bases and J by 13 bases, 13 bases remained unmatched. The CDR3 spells CSAGEQGLPSTF. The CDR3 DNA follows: TGCAGTGCTGGGGAACAGGGGCTCCCTTCCACCTTC.

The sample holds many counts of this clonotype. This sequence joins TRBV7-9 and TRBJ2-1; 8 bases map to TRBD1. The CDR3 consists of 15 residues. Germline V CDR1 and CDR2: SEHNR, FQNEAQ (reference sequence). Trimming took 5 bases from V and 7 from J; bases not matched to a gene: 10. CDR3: CASSPLDRALNEQFF. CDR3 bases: TGTGCCAGCAGCCCCCTGGACAGGGCACTTAATGAGCAGTTCTTC.

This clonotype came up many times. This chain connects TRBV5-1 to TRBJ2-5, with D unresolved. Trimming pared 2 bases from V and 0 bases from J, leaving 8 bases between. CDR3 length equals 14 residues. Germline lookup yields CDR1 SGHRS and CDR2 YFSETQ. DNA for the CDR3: TGCGCCAGCAGCTTAAGACAAGACCAAGAGACCCAGTACTTC. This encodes CASSLRQDQETQYF.

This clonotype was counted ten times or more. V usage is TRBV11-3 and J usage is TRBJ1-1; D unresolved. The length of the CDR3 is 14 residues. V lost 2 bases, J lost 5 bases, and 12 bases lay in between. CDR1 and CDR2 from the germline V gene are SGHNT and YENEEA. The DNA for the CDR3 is TGTGCCAGCAGCTTACCCGGGAGAAGGACTGAAGCTTTCTTT. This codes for CASSLPGRRTEAFF.

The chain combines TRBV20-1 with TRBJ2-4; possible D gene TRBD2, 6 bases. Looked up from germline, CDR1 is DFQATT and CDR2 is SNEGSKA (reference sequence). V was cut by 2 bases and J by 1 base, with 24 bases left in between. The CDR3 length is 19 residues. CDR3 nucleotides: TGCAGTGCTAGACCTGCATCCTCGACTAGAACGGGGGCCAAAAACATTCAGTACTTC. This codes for CSARPASSTRTGAKNIQYF.

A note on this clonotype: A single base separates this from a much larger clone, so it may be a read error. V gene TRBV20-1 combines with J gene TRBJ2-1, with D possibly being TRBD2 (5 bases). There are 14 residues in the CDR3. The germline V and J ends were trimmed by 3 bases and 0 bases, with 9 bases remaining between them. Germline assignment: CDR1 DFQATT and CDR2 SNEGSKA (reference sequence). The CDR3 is CSASGGCSYNEQFF. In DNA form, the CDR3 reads TGCAGTGCTAGTGGCGGGTGCTCCTACAATGAGCAGTTCTTC.

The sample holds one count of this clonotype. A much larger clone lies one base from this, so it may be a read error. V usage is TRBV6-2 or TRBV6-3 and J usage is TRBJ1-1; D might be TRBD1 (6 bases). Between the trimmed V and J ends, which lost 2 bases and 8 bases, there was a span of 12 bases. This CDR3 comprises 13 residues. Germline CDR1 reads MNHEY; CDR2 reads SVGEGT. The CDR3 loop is CASSYPRGAEAFF. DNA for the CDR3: TGTGCCAGCAGTTACCCACGGGGGGCGGAAGCTTTCTTT.

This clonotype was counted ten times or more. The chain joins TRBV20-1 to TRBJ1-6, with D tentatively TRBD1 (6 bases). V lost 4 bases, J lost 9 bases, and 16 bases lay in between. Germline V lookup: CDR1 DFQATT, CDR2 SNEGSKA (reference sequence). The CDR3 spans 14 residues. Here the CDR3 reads CSATITGIVSPLHF. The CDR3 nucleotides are TGCAGTGCTACAATAACAGGGATTGTTTCACCCCTCCACTTT.

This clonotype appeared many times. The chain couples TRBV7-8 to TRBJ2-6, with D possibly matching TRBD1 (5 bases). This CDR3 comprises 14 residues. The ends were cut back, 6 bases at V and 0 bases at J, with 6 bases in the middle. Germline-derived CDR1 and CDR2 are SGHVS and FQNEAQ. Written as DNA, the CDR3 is TGTGCCAGCAGAACAGGCTCTGGGGCCAACGTCCTGACTTTC. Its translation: CASRTGSGANVLTF.

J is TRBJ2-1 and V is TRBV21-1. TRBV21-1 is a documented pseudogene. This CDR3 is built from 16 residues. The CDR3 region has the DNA TGTGCCAGCAGCAAGATCTGGCGGATAAAGTACAATGAGCAGTTCTTC. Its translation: CASSKIWRIKYNEQFF.

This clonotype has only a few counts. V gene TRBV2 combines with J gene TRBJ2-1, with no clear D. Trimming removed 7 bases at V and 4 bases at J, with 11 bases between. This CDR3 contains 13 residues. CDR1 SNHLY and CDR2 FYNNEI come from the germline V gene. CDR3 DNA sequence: TGTGCCAGCACCGTTGAAAGATACAATGAGCAGTTCTTC. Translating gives CASTVERYNEQFF.

CDR3 region: CAWTTAPDTQYF. The CDR3 DNA reads TGTGCCTGGACGACTGCCCCAGATACGCAGTATTTT. The chain joins TRBV30 to TRBJ2-3, with D hard to call. The CDR3 is 12 amino acids. Trimming shortened V by 4 bases and J by 4 bases, and 9 bases separated the two germline ends. CDR1 and CDR2 from the germline V gene are GTSNPN and SVGIG (reference sequence).

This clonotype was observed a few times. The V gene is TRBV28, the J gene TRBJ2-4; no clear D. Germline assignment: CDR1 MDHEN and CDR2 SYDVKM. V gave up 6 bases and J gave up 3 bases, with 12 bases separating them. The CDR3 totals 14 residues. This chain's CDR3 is CASSSAPLKNIQYF. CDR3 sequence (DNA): TGTGCCAGCAGCTCCGCACCTCTCAAAAACATTCAGTACTTC.